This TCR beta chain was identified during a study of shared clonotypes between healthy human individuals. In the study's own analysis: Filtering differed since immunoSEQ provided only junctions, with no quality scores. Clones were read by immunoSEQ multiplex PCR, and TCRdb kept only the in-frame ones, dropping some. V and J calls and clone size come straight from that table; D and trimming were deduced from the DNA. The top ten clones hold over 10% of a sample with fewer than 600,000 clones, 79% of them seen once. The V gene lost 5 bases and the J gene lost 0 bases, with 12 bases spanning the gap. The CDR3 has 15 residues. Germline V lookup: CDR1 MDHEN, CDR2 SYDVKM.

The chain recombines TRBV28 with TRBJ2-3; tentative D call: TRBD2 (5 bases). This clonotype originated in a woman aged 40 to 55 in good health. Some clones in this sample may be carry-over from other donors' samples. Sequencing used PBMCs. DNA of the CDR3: TGTGCCAGCAGTCCCATGACTACTAGCACAGATACGCAGTATTTT. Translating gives CASSPMTTSTDTQYF.